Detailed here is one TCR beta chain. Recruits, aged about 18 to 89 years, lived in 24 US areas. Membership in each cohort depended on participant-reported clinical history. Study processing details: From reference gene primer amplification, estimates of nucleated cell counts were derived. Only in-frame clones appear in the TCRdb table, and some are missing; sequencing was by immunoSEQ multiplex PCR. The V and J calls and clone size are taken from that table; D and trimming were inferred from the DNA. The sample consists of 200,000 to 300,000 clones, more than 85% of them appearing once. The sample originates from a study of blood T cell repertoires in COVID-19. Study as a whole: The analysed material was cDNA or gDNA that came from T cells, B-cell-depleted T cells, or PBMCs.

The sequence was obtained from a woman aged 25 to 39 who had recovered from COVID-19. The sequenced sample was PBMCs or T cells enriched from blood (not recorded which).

The CDR3 DNA is TGTGCCAGCAGTTACTCGGGGGGATATGATAATTCACCCCTCCACTTT. Amino acid sequence: CASSYSGGYDNSPLHF. This rearrangement joins TRBV6-5 to TRBJ1-6, with a possible D match to TRBD1 (5 bases). Deletions cut 0 bases from V and 5 bases from J, with 11 bases between. Germline-derived CDR1 and CDR2 are MNHEY and SVGAGI. This CDR3 comprises 16 residues.